This T cell receptor (beta chain) was sequenced in a study of blood T cell repertoires in COVID-19. CDR3 length equals 15 residues. The germline CDR1 and CDR2 sequences are MGHRA and YSYEKL. V shed 4 bases and J 3 bases; nucleotides not matched to a gene: 1. TCRdb keeps only in-frame clones here, not all; method: immunoSEQ multiplex PCR. The repertoire includes 250,000 to 350,000 clones, 75% to 90% of them detected once, and about 2.3% sits in the top ten. The sequenced material came from peripheral blood. The gene calls are TRBV4-1 and TRBJ2-3; TRBD2 matches at 13 bases. This clonotype was obtained from a man younger than 35 with active or convalescent COVID-19. CDR3 DNA: TGCGCCAGCAGCCCGGGACTAGCGGGGACAGATACGCAGTATTTT. It codes for CASSPGLAGTDTQYF.